These 17 T cell receptor beta chains share one sample of origin, sequenced in a study of blood T cell repertoires in COVID-19. Sequenced by immunoSEQ multiplex PCR; TCRdb stores in-frame clones only, minus some. The profile shows about 150,000 clones, approximately 87% of them singletons. Material: peripheral blood. These receptors were collected from a man aged 50 to 59 with active COVID-19.

The chain employs TRBV7-9 and TRBJ2-3; D may be TRBD2 (6 bases). The CDR3 runs to 14 residues. Deletions cut 5 bases from V and 5 bases from J, with 14 bases between. CDR1 SEHNR and CDR2 FQNEAQ come from the germline V gene (reference sequence). This CDR3 reads CASSPERREDTQYF. As DNA, the CDR3 is TGTGCCAGCAGCCCAGAGCGGAGGGAAGATACGCAGTATTTT.

Points on this clone: The sample holds other DNA sequences that translate to the same CDR3. V and J are TRBV3-1 (or the pseudogene TRBV3-2) and TRBJ2-1; D uncertain. The CDR3 is 15 residues long. Trimming cost V 4 bases and J 0 bases, with 10 bases left between them. CDR1 and CDR2 (germline): LGHDT, YNNKEL (reference sequence). CDR3 amino acids: CASSPSDRSYNEQFF. The CDR3, as DNA: TGTGCCAGCAGCCCAAGCGACCGCTCCTACAATGAGCAGTTCTTC.

This clone came up once. V usage is TRBV29-1 and J usage is TRBJ2-2, with 7 nucleotides matching TRBD2. This CDR3 has 16 amino acids. J lost 0 bases, V lost 0 bases, and 4 bases had no gene match. In germline, CDR1 is SQVTM, CDR2 ANQGSEA. The DNA for the CDR3 is TGCAGCGTTGAAGATCGACTAGCAGCGAACACCGGGGAGCTGTTTTTT. This encodes CSVEDRLAANTGELFF.

This clone was counted a few times. The chain uses TRBV10-2 and TRBJ2-2, with D possibly matching TRBD2 (5 bases). Germline assignment: CDR1 WSHSY and CDR2 SAAADI. The CDR3 loop spans 12 amino acids. V was pared by 9 bases and J by 8 bases, with 13 bases between. DNA for the CDR3: TGCGCCAGTTCACTAGGATCTGGGGAGCTGTTTTTT. Residues: CASSLGSGELFF.

This clone is a singleton in its sample. In DNA form, the CDR3 reads TGTGCCAGCAGCTTAGATCCCAAGAGGTCCTACGAGCAGTACTTC. Translating it yields CASSLDPKRSYEQYF. The rearrangement joins TRBV11-2 to TRBJ2-7, with D uncertain. Trimming took off 0 bases at V and 1 base at J, with 10 bases between the two ends. Germline lookup yields CDR1 SGHAT and CDR2 FQNNGV. The CDR3 spans 15 residues.

The chain uses TRBV5-5 and TRBJ1-2; no firm D call. The CDR3 has 15 residues. CDR1 SGHKS and CDR2 YYEKEE come from the germline V gene (reference sequence). Trimming shortened V by 0 bases and J by 3 bases, and 12 bases separated the two germline ends. The CDR3 coding sequence is TGTGCCAGCAGCTTGGAGCCCCCCCATTACTATGGCTACACCTTC. This encodes CASSLEPPHYYGYTF.

The J gene is TRBJ2-7, the V gene TRBV11-2; maybe TRBD2 (6 bases). This CDR3 region has 15 residues. Trimming shortened V by 5 bases and J by 5 bases, and 19 bases separated the two germline ends. Per germline, CDR1 SGHAT and CDR2 FQNNGV. This CDR3 is CASSPGSPSDDEQYF. The CDR3 DNA reads as TGTGCCAGCAGCCCCGGTAGTCCTAGCGACGACGAGCAGTACTTC.

The chain carries TRBV5-1 and TRBJ1-1; maybe TRBD1 (6 bases). The CDR3 runs to 13 residues. Germline V gene data show CDR1 as SGHRS and CDR2 as YFSETQ. V lost 4 bases and J lost 1, with 8 bases in between. Here the CDR3 DNA reads TGCGCCAGCAGCGAGACAGGGAACACTGAAGCTTTCTTT. It encodes CASSETGNTEAFF.

The rearrangement links TRBV5-4 to TRBJ2-1, with D unclear. Germline lookup yields CDR1 SGHNT and CDR2 YYREEE (reference sequence). Trimming stripped 0 bases from V and 5 bases from J, with 6 bases between. This CDR3 has 13 amino acids. The CDR3 loop reads CASSLGANNEQFF. The DNA of the CDR3 is TGTGCCAGCAGCTTGGGGGCCAACAATGAGCAGTTCTTC.

The count of this clone is one. The gene calls are TRBV5-6 and TRBJ2-7; D perhaps matches TRBD2 (5 bases). Germline CDR1 SGHDT, CDR2 YYEEEE. This CDR3 contains 13 residues. The ends were cut back, 4 bases at V and 4 bases at J, with 12 bases in the middle. CDR3 amino acids: CASSLGVSYEQYF. The CDR3 DNA is TGTGCCAGCAGCCTCGGGGTCTCGTACGAGCAGTACTTC. Drawing the rest from reference TRBV5-6 and TRBJ2-7, the complete variable domain is DAGVTQSPTHLIKTRGQQVTLRCSPKSGHDTVSWYQQALGQGPQFIFQYYEEEERQRGNFPDRFSGHQFPNYSSELNVNALLLGDSALYLCASSLGVSYEQYFGPGTRLTVT.

The J gene is TRBJ1-1, the V gene TRBV6-5; 9 bases map to TRBD1. Germline V gene data show CDR1 as MNHEY and CDR2 as SVGAGI. After removal of 7 bases from V and 5 bases from J, the junction contained 11 bases not matched to a gene. There are 15 residues in the CDR3. Here the CDR3 reads CASNSGTGLGTEAFF. The DNA for the CDR3 is TGTGCCAGCAACTCCGGGACAGGGTTAGGGACTGAAGCTTTCTTT.

V gene TRBV2 combines with J gene TRBJ1-5; perhaps TRBD1 as D (6 bases). Germline V gene sequence: CDR1 SNHLY, CDR2 FYNNEI. Trimming pared 7 bases from V and 0 bases from J, leaving 19 bases between. CDR3 length: 17 amino acids. The CDR3 DNA follows: TGTGCCAGCACCCTTCTACCCCGGACAGATAGCAATCAGCCCCAGCATTTT. This encodes CASTLLPRTDSNQPQHF.

The chain recombines TRBV12-3 or TRBV12-4 with TRBJ1-2; D uncertain. V dropped 6 bases and J dropped 8 bases, with 13 bases sitting between them. The CDR3 extends over 12 amino acids. The CDR3 loop reads CASSPSLRGYTF. DNA for the CDR3: TGTGCCAGCAGCCCGAGTCTGCGGGGCTACACCTTC.

V is TRBV9 and J is TRBJ2-2; 9 bases agree with TRBD1. Per germline, CDR1 SGDLS and CDR2 YYNGEE. The length of the CDR3 is 14 residues. The V and J ends lost 4 bases and 7 bases, in that order; junction bases with no gene match: 5. The CDR3 protein is CASSRGQGNGELFF. The CDR3 DNA reads TGTGCCAGCAGCCGGGGACAGGGTAACGGGGAGCTGTTTTTT.

The chain links TRBV2 to TRBJ2-3, with 7 bases aligning to TRBD1. The CDR3 sequence is 15 residues long. Germline CDR1 is SNHLY and CDR2 is FYNNEI. With V trimmed by 6 bases and J by 3 bases, 9 bases remained unmatched. Here the CDR3 reads CASREQGMGTDTQYF. The DNA for the CDR3 is TGTGCCAGCAGGGAACAGGGGATGGGGACAGATACGCAGTATTTT.

This clone was recorded a few times. The chain links TRBV29-1 to TRBJ2-1; 8 nucleotides align to TRBD2. V shed 6 bases, J shed 7 bases, and the junction held 5 bases outside the gene matches. The V gene's germline CDR1 is SQVTM and CDR2 ANQGSEA. The CDR3 is made up of 12 amino acids. The CDR3 nucleotides are TGCAGCGTAAAAGCGGGGGTGAATGAGCAGTTCTTC. Translated: CSVKAGVNEQFF.

This rearrangement joins TRBV4-1 to TRBJ2-3; the match to TRBD2 covers 11 bases. This CDR3 is 19 amino acids long. Germline CDR1 MGHRA, CDR2 YSYEKL. The junction had 10 bases not matched to a gene; V was cut back by 0 bases and J by 2 bases. The CDR3 reads CASSQDGSSGGPHTDTQYF. The CDR3 bases are TGCGCCAGCAGCCAAGATGGATCTAGCGGGGGGCCCCACACAGATACGCAGTATTTT.